This is a list of T cell receptor beta chains from one sample in a study of T cell changes during pregnancy in multiple sclerosis. Assay: immunoSEQ multiplex PCR; the TCRdb copy retains only in-frame clones and omits some. The table has approximately 60,000 clones, roughly 92% seen once. The sample consisted of CD8+ T cells from peripheral blood mononuclear cells, taken in the second trimester of pregnancy. Every receptor here comes from a female donor with multiple sclerosis, enrolled in a pregnancy study. CDR3s include the opening cysteine and the closing phenylalanine or tryptophan.

TRBJ2-1 TRBV5-4 CASSLGQGANEQFF
TRBJ2-7 TRBV27 CASSSGTSLYEQYF
TRBJ2-3 TRBV18 CASSPQDRGRADTQYF
TRBJ2-3 TRBV19 CASNPGTLSTDTQYF
TRBJ1-2 TRBV14 CASSPRYYPFYGYTF
TRBJ1-3 TRBV6-1 CASSEEDSSGNTIYF
TRBJ2-6 TRBV13 CASSLKAGRSGANVLTF
TRBJ2-7 TRBV11-2 CASSFLTSVGEQYF
TRBJ2-1 TRBV7-6 CASRPLAGEAEQFF
TRBJ2-1 TRBV9 CASSGAQQFF
TRBJ2-2 TRBV5-1 CASSLVRRGSLHSGELFF
TRBJ2-1 TRBV15 CATSLYLSSYNEQFF
TRBJ2-5 TRBV14 CASSLALAGLRETQYF
TRBJ2-7 TRBV19 CASSGQGPYEQYF
TRBJ1-1 TRBV29-1 CSVETGLEAEAFF
TRBJ2-3 TRBV7-8 CASSTLAGGGTDTQYF
TRBJ1-1 TRBV6-5 CASGTGQYTEAFF
TRBJ1-2 TRBV21-1 CASSKARQLKGGYTF
TRBJ2-1 TRBV14 CASSQEDSGIYEQFF
TRBJ1-1 TRBV19 CASSGWRQMNTEAFF
TRBJ2-1 TRBV28 CASSLVSGSSYNEQFF
TRBJ1-1 TRBV25-1 CASSDVRGNTEAFF
TRBJ1-1 TRBV4-1 CASKDNLHTEAFF
TRBJ2-3 TRBV5-4 CASSSGLEPDTQYF
TRBJ2-1 TRBV9 CASSPSSGAREQFF
TRBJ2-7 TRBV11-2 CASSLLAGGFDEQYF
TRBJ2-5 TRBV7-9 CASSHGRGGVGETQYF
TRBJ1-5 TRBV10-3 CAISESHSSNQPQHF
TRBJ2-1 TRBV6-4 CASSRGVRDYNEQFF
TRBJ2-7 TRBV11-2 CASSFETGQYEQYF
TRBJ2-7 TRBV9 CASSVAGLPGYEQYF
TRBJ2-7 TRBV27 CASSFHPTGSEQYF
TRBJ1-3 TRBV11-2 CASSLVQSNTIYF